The 20 T cell receptor beta chains in this list originate from one sample, sequenced in a study of CD8+ T cells in alopecia areata. Extraction and reverse transcription of RNA yielded cDNA as the sequencing template. Libraries were prepared by immunoSEQ multiplex PCR; TCRdb keeps only in-frame clonotypes and omits some of them. The sample consists of over 150,000 clones, under 60% of them appearing once. The treatment here: oral pan-JAK inhibitor, 5-10 mg twice daily. The specimen comprised CD8+ T cells sorted from blood, sampled at week 24, from a patient treated with tofacitinib. The receptors were sampled from a human donor with alopecia areata.

This clone was observed a few times. The J gene is TRBJ2-2, the V gene TRBV18, with D possibly TRBD1 on 6 matching bases. CDR3 length: 15 residues. Germline loops: CDR1 KGHSH, CDR2 LQKENI. V shed 3 bases and J shed 4 bases, with 12 bases lying between them. CDR3 sequence: CASSPEGHLTGELFF. The DNA of the CDR3 is TGTGCCAGCTCACCCGAGGGACACCTCACCGGGGAGCTGTTTTTT.

The rearrangement uses TRBV9 and TRBJ2-3, with D perhaps given as TRBD1 or TRBD2 (6 bases each). V lost 7 bases and J 3 bases, leaving 18 bases between the germline ends. This CDR3 spans 15 amino acids. CDR1 and CDR2 from the germline V gene are SGDLS and YYNGEE. CDR3 nucleotides: TGTGCCAGCGATGGAGGGGGATGGAAAACAGATACGCAGTATTTT. It yields the protein CASDGGGWKTDTQYF.

The chain carries TRBV6-5 and TRBJ1-4; 7 bases fit TRBD1. Germline trimming cut 5 bases from V and 5 bases from J; bases unmatched to any gene: 5. The germline gives CDR1 MNHEY, CDR2 SVGAGI. CDR3 length: 14 residues. DNA of the CDR3: TGTGCCAGCAGTGGGACAGTGTTGAATGAAAAACTGTTTTTT. As protein: CASSGTVLNEKLFF.

This clone was recorded a few times. J is TRBJ2-5 and V is TRBV13; a weak D match, TRBD1 (5 bases). The CDR3 is 16 residues long. CDR1 and CDR2 from the germline V gene are PRHDT and FYEKMQ (reference sequence). V shed 3 bases and J shed 1 base, with 15 bases lying between them. This CDR3 reads CASSFSGNTIQETQYF. The DNA of the CDR3 is TGTGCCAGCAGCTTTTCAGGGAATACGATCCAAGAGACCCAGTACTTC.

V is TRBV4-1 and J is TRBJ1-1; 7 bases match TRBD1. Trimming at V came to 1 base and at J to 10 bases, leaving 18 bases not matched to a gene. The CDR3 has 17 amino acids. CDR1 and CDR2 (germline): MGHRA, YSYEKL. The CDR3 DNA is TGCGCCAGCAGCCAAGCGGCCAGCCTACAGGGGATAAGGGGAGCTTTCTTT. This encodes CASSQAASLQGIRGAFF.

This chain links TRBV30 with TRBJ2-7, with D possibly TRBD1 on 6 matching bases. The CDR3 length is 15 residues. From germline, CDR1 is GTSNPN and CDR2 SVGIG (reference sequence). Trimming removed 0 bases from V and 3 bases from J, with 15 bases in between. The CDR3 spells CAWSVSDRTYYEQYF. Here the CDR3 DNA reads TGTGCCTGGAGTGTAAGTGACAGGACTTACTACGAGCAGTACTTC.

In this sample, this clone turned up a few times. The chain combines TRBV30 with TRBJ2-1; 9 nucleotides agree with TRBD1. Losses at the gene ends were 2 bases for V and 9 bases for J; bases not matched to a gene: 8. The CDR3 is made up of 14 amino acids. Germline V gives CDR1 GTSNPN, CDR2 SVGIG (reference sequence). CDR3 sequence: CAWSPGTGLGEQFF. The CDR3 DNA sequence: TGTGCCTGGAGTCCCGGGACAGGGCTAGGTGAGCAGTTCTTC.

The chain carries TRBV29-1 and TRBJ2-3; D not resolved. V was pared by 4 bases and J by 3 bases, with 17 bases between. Germline-derived CDR1 and CDR2 are SQVTM and ANQGSEA. The CDR3 runs to 15 residues. The DNA for the CDR3 is TGCAGCGTTGTAGCCCCCCTCACGGAGACAGATACGCAGTATTTT. This gives the protein CSVVAPLTETDTQYF.

This chain joins TRBV10-3 and TRBJ2-6, with TRBD1 matching over 7 bases. This CDR3 has 16 residues. The germline V gene has CDR1 ENHRY and CDR2 SYGVKD. V dropped 8 bases and J dropped 3; count of bases not matched to a gene: 10. The CDR3 sequence is CAIASTDRDGANVLTF. Here the CDR3 DNA reads TGTGCCATCGCATCCACTGACAGGGATGGGGCCAACGTCCTGACTTTC.

CDR3: CASSLGLGWAYEQYF. In nucleotides, the CDR3 is TGTGCCAGCAGTTTAGGGCTGGGTTGGGCCTACGAGCAGTACTTC. The chain combines TRBV27 with TRBJ2-7; D uncertain. V was trimmed by 2 bases and J by 2 bases, leaving 13 bases between them. Germline lookup yields CDR1 MNHEY and CDR2 SMNVEV (reference sequence). CDR3 length equals 15 residues.

The chain uses TRBV2 and TRBJ2-1; 10 bases align to TRBD2. The germline V gene has CDR1 SNHLY and CDR2 FYNNEI. The V segment lost 8 bases and the J segment 1 base; nucleotides outside the gene matches: 11. The CDR3 extends over 17 amino acids. The CDR3 DNA reads as TGTGCCAGCCAGGACCAAGCGGGGGGGCTTTCCTACAATGAGCAGTTCTTC. It is translated as CASQDQAGGLSYNEQFF.

Notes on this clone: This sample includes further DNA sequences coding for the same CDR3. The chain links TRBV2 to TRBJ1-5; 8 bases align to TRBD1. This CDR3 has 14 residues. J gave up 4 bases and V 6 bases, and 5 bases lay outside the gene matches. Germline V gene lookup returns CDR1 SNHLY and CDR2 FYNNEI. The CDR3 here is CASRPDRGNQPQHF. DNA for the CDR3: TGTGCCAGCAGACCCGACAGGGGAAATCAGCCCCAGCATTTT.

The V call is TRBV11-2, the J call TRBJ2-7; the D is unclear. The V end was cut by 2 bases, the J end by 2 bases, with 7 bases between. This CDR3 comprises 13 residues. Germline-derived CDR1 and CDR2 are SGHAT and FQNNGV. The CDR3 nucleotides are TGTGCCAGCAGCTTATCCCAGACCTACGAGCAGTACTTC. Amino acid sequence: CASSLSQTYEQYF. Looking up the rest from reference TRBV11-2 and TRBJ2-7 gives the full variable domain: EAGVAQSPRYKIIEKRQSVAFWCNPISGHATLYWYQQILGQGPKLLIQFQNNGVVDDSQLPKDRFSAERLKGVDSTLKIQPAKLEDSAVYLCASSLSQTYEQYFGPGTRLTVT.

V and J are TRBV13 and TRBJ2-5; D might be TRBD1 (6 bases). The CDR3 consists of 13 residues. In germline, CDR1 is PRHDT, CDR2 FYEKMQ (reference sequence). Deletions cut 1 base from V and 5 bases from J, with 8 bases between. DNA for the CDR3: TGTGCCAGCAGCTTAGCAGGGGTCGAGACCCAGTACTTC. Translating it yields CASSLAGVETQYF.

The chain couples TRBV30 to TRBJ2-1; 7 bases align to TRBD2. This CDR3 is built from 16 residues. V lost 0 bases, J lost 4 bases, and 9 bases stayed unmatched. Looked up from germline, CDR1 is GTSNPN and CDR2 is SVGIG (reference sequence). CDR3 DNA sequence: TGTGCCTGGAGTGTCGAAGCCAGGACTAGGTACAATGAGCAGTTCTTC. Its translation: CAWSVEARTRYNEQFF.

The rearrangement uses TRBV30 and TRBJ1-2, with D possibly matching TRBD1 (6 bases). This CDR3 has 16 residues. V dropped 1 base and J dropped 5 bases, with 20 bases sitting between them. From germline, CDR1 is GTSNPN and CDR2 SVGIG (reference sequence). In DNA, the CDR3 is TGTGCCTGGAGTGACCCGCTCGGACAGCTATTTTATGGCTACACCTTC. Translation gives CAWSDPLGQLFYGYTF.

CDR3 sequence: CASSFSWGSSYNEQFF. The DNA of the CDR3 is TGTGCCAGCAGCTTTTCCTGGGGGAGCTCCTACAATGAGCAGTTCTTC. J is TRBJ2-1 and V is TRBV13; the D gene could be TRBD1 or TRBD2 (5 bases each). The V end was cut by 3 bases, the J end by 0 bases, with 12 bases between. Germline CDR1 reads PRHDT; CDR2 reads FYEKMQ (reference sequence). This CDR3 has 16 amino acids. The complete variable domain, with remaining parts taken from reference TRBV13 and TRBJ2-1, reads AAGVIQSPRHLIKEKRETATLKCYPIPRHDTVYWYQQGPGQDPQFLISFYEKMQSDKGSIPDRFSAQQFSDYHSELNMSSLELGDSALYFCASSFSWGSSYNEQFFGPGTRLTVL.

J is TRBJ2-3 and V is TRBV6-6; 10 nucleotides agree with TRBD2. V was pared by 4 bases and J by 4 bases, with 8 bases of the junction left unmatched. The CDR3 consists of 16 residues. Germline CDR1 reads MNHNY; CDR2 reads SVGAGI (reference sequence). The chain's CDR3 is CASSSYSGGGADTQYF. As DNA, the CDR3 is TGTGCCAGCAGTTCGTACAGCGGGGGGGGCGCAGATACGCAGTATTTT.

The chain links TRBV9 to TRBJ1-2; no definite D call. The CDR3 covers 11 residues. V lost 3 bases and J 4 bases, leaving 4 bases between the germline ends. The V gene's germline CDR1 is SGDLS and CDR2 YYNGEE. The CDR3 DNA reads as TGTGCCAGCAGCGGCAGCTATGGCTACACCTTC. It encodes CASSGSYGYTF.

The chain's CDR3 is CSVATGDSFSYEQYF. For the CDR3, the DNA is TGCAGCGTTGCTACAGGGGATTCTTTTTCCTACGAGCAGTACTTC. The chain links TRBV29-1 to TRBJ2-7; 7 bases line up with TRBD1. With 4 bases clipped from V and 1 base from J, the junction kept 10 bases outside the gene matches. CDR3 length: 15 residues. Germline CDR1 and CDR2: SQVTM and ANQGSEA.